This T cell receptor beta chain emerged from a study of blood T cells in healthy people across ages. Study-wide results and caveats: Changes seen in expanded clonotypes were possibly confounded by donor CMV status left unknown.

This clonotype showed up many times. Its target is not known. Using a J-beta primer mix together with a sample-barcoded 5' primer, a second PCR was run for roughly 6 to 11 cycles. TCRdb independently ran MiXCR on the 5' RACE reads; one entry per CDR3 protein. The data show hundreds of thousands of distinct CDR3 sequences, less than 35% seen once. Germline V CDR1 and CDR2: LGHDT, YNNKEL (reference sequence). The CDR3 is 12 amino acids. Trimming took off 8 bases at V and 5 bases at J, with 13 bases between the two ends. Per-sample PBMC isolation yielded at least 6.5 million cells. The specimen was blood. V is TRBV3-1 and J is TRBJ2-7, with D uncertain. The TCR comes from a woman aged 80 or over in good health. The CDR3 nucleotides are TGTGCCAGCGGAGTGGGGTGGAACGAGCAGTACTTC. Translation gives CASGVGWNEQYF.